A single sample gave rise to the 12 T cell receptor beta chains below, sequenced in a study of tissue T cells after allogeneic stem cell transplantation. The time point was: mouse harvest day 7 after allogeneic transplant. Each mouse received 10^7 T-cell-depleted marrow cells plus 10^6 splenic CD5+ T cells by tail vein. Repertoires were generated with immunoSEQ multiplex PCR, while TCRdb's copy carries only in-frame clones and drops some. The top ten hold 3.8% of the sample, which has roughly 7,000 clones, 50% seen once. Material: gut tissue. These receptors originate from a female BALB/c mouse given C57BL/6 T cells with graft-versus-host disease after an allogeneic hematopoietic cell transplant.

This clone was found a few times. The gene names here belong to mouse. The read terminates 1 residue ahead of where the CDR3 ends, so the germline J gene completes it. The chain carries TRBV26 and TRBJ2-3; a possible D gene is TRBD1 (5 bases). Germline V CDR1 and CDR2: KGHPV, FQNQEV (reference sequence). Trimming shortened V by 4 bases and J by 1 base, and 12 bases separated the two germline ends. CDR3 length equals 15 residues. The part of the CDR3 DNA that was read is TGTGCCAGCAGTCCGGGGAGGGGAGGTGCAGAAACGCTGTAT. As protein: CASSPGRGGAETLY. The full CDR3 reads CASSPGRGGAETLYF.

As for this clone: Gene names are mouse gene names. The CDR3 extends 1 residue past the end of the read, so its final part is completed from the germline J gene. The chain couples TRBV2 to TRBJ2-5; D remains unclear. The V gene lost 0 bases and the J gene lost 2 bases, with 9 bases spanning the gap. The CDR3 has 15 amino acids. Germline V gene data show CDR1 as LGHNA and CDR2 as YSYQKL. CDR3: CASSQDGRGQDTQYF. CDR3 DNA, as far as it was read: TGTGCCAGCAGCCAAGATGGGAGAGGCCAAGACACCCAGTAC.

Remarks on this clone: Gene and germline names: mouse. The read gets to within 1 residue of the CDR3 end, and the germline J gene fills in the rest. The gene calls are TRBV13-1 and TRBJ2-2; 8 bases align to TRBD1. The V and J ends lost 5 bases and 1 base, in that order; junction bases with no gene match: 4. This CDR3 spans 15 amino acids. Germline V gene sequence: CDR1 NSHNY, CDR2 SYGAGN. CDR3 bases read: TGTGCCAGCAGGGGGGACAGGAGAAACACCGGGCAGCTCTAC. Protein product: CASRGDRRNTGQLY. The full CDR3 protein reads CASRGDRRNTGQLYF.

As regards this clone: The gene symbols are mouse symbols. The read halts 1 residue ahead of the CDR3 end, with the missing end drawn from the germline J gene. The chain joins TRBV26 to TRBJ1-2; D is perhaps TRBD1 (5 bases). Trimming took 2 bases from V and 0 from J, leaving 7 bases between them. CDR3 length: 14 amino acids. The germline V gene has CDR1 KGHPV and CDR2 FQNQEV (reference sequence). Here the CDR3 reads CASSLGATNSDYTF. The DNA read from the CDR3 is TGTGCCAGCAGTCTGGGGGCTACAAACTCCGACTACACC.

In the case of this clone: All gene names here are mouse names. The read terminates 1 residue ahead of where the CDR3 ends, so the germline J gene completes it. The V gene is TRBV1, the J gene TRBJ1-1; D is possibly TRBD1 (6 bases). The CDR3 extends over 14 amino acids. V was trimmed by 4 bases and J by 0 bases, leaving 9 bases between them. The V gene's germline CDR1 is NSQYPW and CDR2 LRSPGD (reference sequence). CDR3 DNA (partial): TGCACCTGCAGTGTGGGACAACCAAACACAGAAGTCTTC. It is translated as CTCSVGQPNTEVF. The CDR3 reads in full as CTCSVGQPNTEVFF.

With respect to this clone: Mouse germline and gene names are used. The read stops 1 residue short of the end of the CDR3; the missing end is completed from the germline J gene. V usage is TRBV13-1 and J usage is TRBJ2-4, with D unclear. Germline V gives CDR1 NSHNY, CDR2 SYGAGN. V dropped 8 bases and J dropped 0 bases, with 4 bases sitting between them. The CDR3 is 11 amino acids. CDR3 bases read: TGTGCCAGTACTAGTCAAAACACCTTGTAC. This gives the protein CASTSQNTLY. The complete CDR3 reads CASTSQNTLYF.

As concerns this clone: Gene names refer to mouse genes. The DNA ends 1 residue before the CDR3 does, and the rest of the CDR3 is filled in from the germline J gene. The rearrangement joins TRBV26 to TRBJ2-5; D is unclear. CDR1 and CDR2 from the germline V gene are KGHPV and FQNQEV (reference sequence). Trimming left V 3 bases short and J 4 bases short, with 11 bases between. This CDR3 has 14 amino acids. The CDR3 DNA, read in part, is TGTGCCAGCAGTCTTTCCGGGAGAGAAGACACCCAGTAC. Residues: CASSLSGREDTQY. The complete CDR3 protein is CASSLSGREDTQYF.

By sample share, this clone is medium-sized. Genes here carry mouse names. The DNA ends 1 residue before the CDR3 does, and the rest of the CDR3 is filled in from the germline J gene. The gene calls are TRBV26 and TRBJ2-7, with D tentatively TRBD1 (6 bases). V lost 4 bases, J lost 0 bases, and 10 bases lay in between. CDR1 and CDR2 from the germline V gene are KGHPV and FQNQEV (reference sequence). This CDR3 contains 14 residues. The covered CDR3 bases are TGTGCCAGCAGTCCACACAGGGTCTCCTATGAACAGTAC. Amino acids: CASSPHRVSYEQY. In full, the CDR3 reads CASSPHRVSYEQYF.

This clone was picked up a small number of times. The genes are named according to mouse. Read sequence stops 1 residue before the CDR3 end, and the germline J gene provides the missing end. V and J are TRBV26 and TRBJ1-2; 7 bases map to TRBD1. This CDR3 has 14 residues. The trim removed 4 bases at V and 0 bases at J, leaving 2 bases unmatched. The germline V gene has CDR1 KGHPV and CDR2 FQNQEV (reference sequence). The sequenced CDR3 bases are TGTGCCAGCAGTCGACAGGGAGCAAACTCCGACTACACC. Translating it yields CASSRQGANSDYT. The full CDR3 reads CASSRQGANSDYTF. Supplemented by reference TRBV26 and TRBJ1-2, the full variable domain reads NSKVIQTPRYLVKGQGQKAKMRCIPEKGHPVVFWYQQNKNNEFKFLINFQNQEVLQQIDMTEKRFSAECPSNSPCSLEIQSSEAGDSALYLCASSRQGANSDYTFGSGTRLLVI.

On this clone itself: Any gene name here is a mouse gene name. The read falls 1 residue short of the CDR3 end, and the missing part is taken from the germline J gene. V and J are TRBV26 and TRBJ1-2; D is undetermined. Germline lookup yields CDR1 KGHPV and CDR2 FQNQEV (reference sequence). Trimming pared 2 bases from V and 4 bases from J, leaving 5 bases between. The CDR3 contains 12 residues. CDR3 sequence: CASSLEGSDYTF. The CDR3 DNA, read in part, is TGTGCCAGCAGTCTGGAGGGCTCCGACTACACC.

Concerning this clone itself: Genes and germline are mouse. The read comes to an end 1 residue before the CDR3 does, leaving the germline J gene to fill in the end. This CDR3 is also generated by other DNA sequences in the sample. The chain uses TRBV1 and TRBJ1-1; D is perhaps TRBD1 (5 bases). The CDR3 runs to 13 residues. Trimming left V 1 base short and J 4 bases short, with 7 bases between. CDR1 NSQYPW and CDR2 LRSPGD come from the germline V gene (reference sequence). The DNA read from the CDR3 is TGCACCTGCAGTGCAGGGGGCGGCACAGAAGTCTTC. As protein: CTCSAGGGTEVF. The CDR3 in its entirety is CTCSAGGGTEVFF. Variable domain in full (rest from reference TRBV1 and TRBJ1-1): VTLLEQNPRWRLVPRGQAVNLRCILKNSQYPWMSWYQQDLQKQLQWLFTLRSPGDKEVKSLPGADYLATRVTDTELRLQVANMSQGRTLYCTCSAGGGTEVFFGKGTRLTVV.

About this clone: Mouse germline and gene names are used. The read ends 1 residue early relative to the CDR3; the germline J gene fills the gap. V usage is TRBV23 and J usage is TRBJ1-4; the table's D call, TRBD1, was not checked against the DNA. The CDR3 spans 14 residues. Germline lookup yields CDR1 KGHTA and CDR2 FQNQQP. The DNA read from the CDR3 is TGCTCCAGCAGCCGGACAGGGGCCAACGAAAGATTATTT. This sequence encodes CSSSRTGANERLF. The full CDR3 protein reads CSSSRTGANERLFF. Full variable domain (outside the CDR3, taken from reference TRBV23 and TRBJ1-4): DAAVTQKPRYLIKMKGQEAEMKCIPEKGHTAVFWYQQKQSKELKFLIYFQNQQPLDQIDMVKERFSAVCPSSSLCSLGIRTCEAEDSALYLCSSSRTGANERLFFGHGTKLSVL.